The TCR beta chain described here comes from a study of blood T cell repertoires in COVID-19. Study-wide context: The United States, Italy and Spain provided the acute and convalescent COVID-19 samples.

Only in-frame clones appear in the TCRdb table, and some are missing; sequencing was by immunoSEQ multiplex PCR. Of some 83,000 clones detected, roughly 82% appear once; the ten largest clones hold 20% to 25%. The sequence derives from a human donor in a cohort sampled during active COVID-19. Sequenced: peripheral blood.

This CDR3 reads CASSSRRDSLGDTQYF. CDR3 DNA: TGTGCCAGCAGCTCTCGCCGGGACTCCCTGGGGGATACGCAGTATTTT. The V gene is TRBV7-2, the J gene TRBJ2-3, with a weak D call TRBD2 (6 bases). CDR1 is SGHTA, CDR2 FQGNSA, per germline. The CDR3 is 16 residues long. Between the trimmed V and J ends, which lost 4 bases and 6 bases, there was a span of 20 bases.